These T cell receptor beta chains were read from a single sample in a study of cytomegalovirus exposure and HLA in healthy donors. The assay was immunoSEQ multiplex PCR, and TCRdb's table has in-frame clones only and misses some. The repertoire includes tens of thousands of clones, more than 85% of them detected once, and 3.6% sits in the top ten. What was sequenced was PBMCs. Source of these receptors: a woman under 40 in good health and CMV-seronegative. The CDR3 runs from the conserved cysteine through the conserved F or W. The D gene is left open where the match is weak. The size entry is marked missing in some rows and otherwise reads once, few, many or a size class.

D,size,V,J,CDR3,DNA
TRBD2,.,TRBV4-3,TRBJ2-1,CASSQDRGGEQFF,TGCGCCAGCAGCCAAGATCGCGGGGGTGAGCAGTTCTTC
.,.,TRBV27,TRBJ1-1,CASSSLGQGLSGAFF,TGTGCCAGCAGTTCTTTAGGGCAGGGACTTTCGGGGGCTTTCTTT
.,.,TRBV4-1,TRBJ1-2,CASSHPSGGGYGYTF,TGCGCCAGCAGCCACCCGAGTGGGGGCGGATATGGCTACACCTTC
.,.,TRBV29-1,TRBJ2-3,CSVGEDTQYF,TGCAGCGTTGGTGAGGATACGCAGTATTTT
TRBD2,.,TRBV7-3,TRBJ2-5,CASSFSGGSQETQYF,TGTGCCAGCAGCTTTAGCGGGGGGTCCCAAGAGACCCAGTACTTC
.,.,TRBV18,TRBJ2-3,CASSLQGLTDTQYF,TGTGCCAGCTCACTTCAGGGGCTTACAGATACGCAGTATTTT
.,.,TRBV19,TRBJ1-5,CASSIGNSGNQPQHF,TGTGCCAGTAGTATAGGGAATAGCGGCAATCAGCCCCAGCATTTT
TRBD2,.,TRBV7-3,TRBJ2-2,CASSSAGIGELFF,TGTGCCAGCAGCTCAGCGGGGATCGGGGAGCTGTTTTTT
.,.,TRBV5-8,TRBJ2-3,CASSSGKGVIGTDTQYF,TGTGCCAGCAGTTCCGGTAAAGGGGTTATCGGCACAGATACGCAGTATTTT
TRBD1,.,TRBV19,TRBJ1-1,CASNIPGTGRAEAFF,TGTGCCAGTAATATACCCGGGACAGGGCGTGCTGAAGCTTTCTTT
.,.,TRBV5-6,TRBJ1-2,CASSGTARSNYGYTF,TGTGCCAGCAGCGGCACAGCCCGCTCTAACTATGGCTACACCTTC
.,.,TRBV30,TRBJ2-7,CAWSLQGGGWIHEQYF,TGTGCCTGGAGCCTGCAAGGAGGGGGCTGGATCCACGAGCAGTACTTC
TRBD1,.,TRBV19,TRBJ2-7,CASSRDRDRYEQYF,TGTGCCAGTAGTAGGGACAGGGATCGCTACGAGCAGTACTTC
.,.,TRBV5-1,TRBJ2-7,CASSLGLATNYEQYF,TGCGCCAGCAGCTTGGGGCTAGCAACGAATTACGAGCAGTACTTC
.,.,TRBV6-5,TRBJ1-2,CASSGQGICTF,TGTGCCAGCAGCGGGCAGGGCATCTGCACCTTC
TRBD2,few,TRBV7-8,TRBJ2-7,CASAGRESSYEQYF,TGTGCCAGCGCGGGGCGGGAGAGCTCCTACGAGCAGTACTTC